These 20 T cell receptor beta chains came from one sample sequenced in a study of T cells in Graves' hyperthyroidism and ophthalmopathy. RNA transcripts yielded amplified TCR beta CDR3 regions. A set of HTBI primers served as the primers for a first-round RT-PCR of the TCR CDR3. One entry per CDR3 protein results from TCRdb running MiXCR on the multiplex PCR reads. The sample lists fewer than 450,000 distinct CDR3 sequences, more than 12% seen once, with over 25% in the top ten. The specimen sequenced was blood. The receptors come from a man over 45 with Graves' ophthalmopathy.

Ten or more counts support this clonotype. This chain uses TRBV28 with TRBJ2-5, with D maybe TRBD1 (6 bases). This CDR3 spans 12 amino acids. Germline CDR1 is MDHEN and CDR2 is SYDVKM. Trimming took off 8 bases at V and 5 bases at J, with 12 bases between the two ends. The CDR3 region is CASGVRGETQYF. The CDR3 DNA reads TGTGCCAGCGGAGTCAGGGGCGAGACCCAGTACTTC. The full variable domain, in which reference TRBV28 and TRBJ2-5 provide the parts outside the CDR3, is DVKVTQSSRYLVKRTGEKVFLECVQDMDHENMFWYRQDPGLGLRLIYFSYDVKMKEKGDIPEGYSVSREKKERFSLILESASTNQTSMYLCASGVRGETQYFGPGTRLLVL.

This clonotype was picked up a small number of times. The chain couples TRBV30 to TRBJ2-5; D not certain. Between the trimmed V and J ends, which lost 0 bases and 5 bases, there was a span of 4 bases. Germline assignment: CDR1 GTSNPN and CDR2 SVGIG (reference sequence). The CDR3 totals 11 residues. CDR3 bases: TGTGCCTGGAGTGTACCTGAGACCCAGTACTTC. It codes for CAWSVPETQYF. The full variable domain, with the rest looked up from reference TRBV30 and TRBJ2-5, is SQTIHQWPATLVQPVGSPLSLECTVEGTSNPNLYWYRQAAGRGLQLLFYSVGIGQISSEVPQNLSASRPQDRQFILSSKKLLLSDSGFYLCAWSVPETQYFGPGTRLLVL.

This clonotype was picked up many times. The rearrangement uses TRBV11-2 and TRBJ2-7; TRBD1 agrees at 9 bases. The CDR3 totals 15 residues. V lost 1 base, J lost 3 bases, and 4 bases stayed unmatched. Germline CDR1 and CDR2: SGHAT and FQNNGV. CDR3: CASSLVSGQGYEQYF. The CDR3 DNA reads TGTGCCAGCAGCTTAGTTTCGGGACAGGGCTACGAGCAGTACTTC.

The rearrangement links TRBV10-3 to TRBJ2-1, with D perhaps being TRBD1 or TRBD2 (6 bases each). The CDR3 sequence is 14 residues long. The V gene lost 8 bases and the J gene lost 0 bases, with 11 bases spanning the gap. The V gene's germline CDR1 is ENHRY and CDR2 SYGVKD. CDR3 region: CAIGGLGSYNEQFF. CDR3 in DNA: TGTGCCATCGGGGGGCTGGGCTCCTACAATGAGCAGTTCTTC.

This clonotype was counted ten times or more. V is TRBV11-3 and J is TRBJ2-5, with TRBD2 matching over 9 bases. Trimming removed 1 base from V and 9 bases from J; junction bases left unmatched: 6. The CDR3 extends over 14 amino acids. Germline assignment: CDR1 SGHNT and CDR2 YENEEA. For the CDR3, the DNA is TGTGCCAGCAGCTTAGGCCTAGCGGGATCACCCCAGTACTTC. Encoded protein: CASSLGLAGSPQYF.

This clonotype was picked up many times. The chain combines TRBV12-5 with TRBJ1-2, with 7 bases matching TRBD1. The germline V gene has CDR1 LGHNT and CDR2 FRNRAP. The CDR3 is made up of 12 amino acids. V lost 6 bases, J lost 8 bases, and 6 bases stayed unmatched. DNA of the CDR3: TGTGCTAGTGGCACCAGGGGGACCGGCTACACCTTC. It is translated as CASGTRGTGYTF.

Details on this clonotype: A much larger clone lies a single base off, so this may be a read error. J is TRBJ2-3 and V is TRBV7-2, with D perhaps matching TRBD2 (7 bases). Deletions cut 1 base from V and 4 bases from J, with 15 bases between. CDR3 length equals 16 residues. Per germline, CDR1 SGHTA and CDR2 FQGNSA. The DNA for the CDR3 is TGTGCCAGCAGCTTAGATAGAGGGAGGGGGGCAGATACGCAGTATTTT. As protein: CASSLDRGRGADTQYF.

V and J are TRBV5-1 and TRBJ2-1; 7 bases map to TRBD2. Germline V gene lookup returns CDR1 SGHRS and CDR2 YFSETQ. Trimming removed 3 bases from V and 0 bases from J; junction bases left unmatched: 15. This CDR3 has 19 amino acids. The CDR3 here is CASSSSPLLAALSYNEQFF. The CDR3 nucleotides read TGCGCCAGCAGCTCATCACCACTTCTAGCGGCACTCTCCTACAATGAGCAGTTCTTC.

The rearrangement uses TRBV5-1 and TRBJ1-1; D is uncertain. Germline values: CDR1 SGHRS, CDR2 YFSETQ. The CDR3 totals 15 residues. The V end was cut by 2 bases, the J end by 0 bases, with 11 bases between. In nucleotides, the CDR3 is TGCGCCAGCAGCTTAGAATGGACGGTGAACACTGAAGCTTTCTTT. It yields the protein CASSLEWTVNTEAFF.

This clonotype has a count of ten or more. The rearrangement joins TRBV28 to TRBJ2-1, with D unresolved. CDR1 is MDHEN, CDR2 SYDVKM, per germline. CDR3 length: 17 residues. V gave up 4 bases and J gave up 2 bases, with 18 bases separating them. In nucleotides, the CDR3 is TGTGCCAGCAGTTCGATCGGGCCAACCGGAACCTACAATGAGCAGTTCTTC. Encoded protein: CASSSIGPTGTYNEQFF.

This clonotype came up many times. The V gene is TRBV11-3, the J gene TRBJ2-3, with 10 bases identical to TRBD2. The CDR3 extends over 16 amino acids. J gave up 1 base and V 8 bases, and 9 bases lay outside the gene matches. Looked up from germline, CDR1 is SGHNT and CDR2 is YENEEA. The CDR3 DNA follows: TGTGCCAGCTCCGGGGGGCTAGCGGGAGGCACAGATACGCAGTATTTT. Protein: CASSGGLAGGTDTQYF.

This clonotype was picked up many times. The V gene is TRBV7-2, the J gene TRBJ2-1; D unresolved. There are 15 residues in the CDR3. Germline V lookup: CDR1 SGHTA, CDR2 FQGNSA. With 5 bases removed from V and 5 bases from J, the gap between germline ends came to 16 bases. CDR3 bases: TGTGCCAGCAGCCGCTGGGCTAAAGAGAACAATGAGCAGTTCTTC. Its translation: CASSRWAKENNEQFF.

This clonotype appeared a few times. The V and J genes are TRBV12-5 and TRBJ2-7, with D perhaps matching TRBD1 or TRBD2 (5 bases each). Germline V gene lookup returns CDR1 LGHNT and CDR2 FRNRAP. This CDR3 has 16 amino acids. The V end was cut by 0 bases, the J end by 3 bases, with 15 bases between. The CDR3 sequence is CASGLVLGTLNYEQYF. In DNA form, the CDR3 reads TGTGCTAGTGGTTTGGTACTGGGGACGCTCAACTACGAGCAGTACTTC.

The chain employs TRBV7-9 and TRBJ2-7; D gene ambiguous. Germline assignment: CDR1 SEHNR and CDR2 FQNEAQ (reference sequence). The ends were cut back, 4 bases at V and 0 bases at J, with 13 bases in the middle. The CDR3 extends over 15 amino acids. In DNA form, the CDR3 reads TGTGCCAGCAGCTGGGGTGCTCAGAGCTCCTACGAGCAGTACTTC. Protein product: CASSWGAQSSYEQYF.

The chain uses TRBV20-1 and TRBJ2-7, with 7 bases identical to TRBD1. Trimming at V came to 5 bases and at J to 6 bases, leaving 13 bases not matched to a gene. Per germline, CDR1 DFQATT and CDR2 SNEGSKA (reference sequence). The CDR3 contains 14 residues. CDR3 in amino acids: CSASVVTGVGEQYF. The CDR3 DNA reads TGCAGTGCTTCTGTGGTAACAGGGGTGGGCGAGCAGTACTTC.

This clonotype was seen repeatedly, ten times or more. V and J are TRBV5-1 and TRBJ2-2, with D possibly being TRBD1 (6 bases). CDR1 and CDR2 from the germline V gene are SGHRS and YFSETQ. V was trimmed by 6 bases and J by 0 bases, leaving 15 bases between them. The CDR3 consists of 16 residues. The chain's CDR3 is CASKTRGQANTGELFF. The CDR3 coding sequence is TGCGCCAGCAAAACCAGGGGCCAGGCGAACACCGGGGAGCTGTTTTTT.

The rearrangement uses TRBV19 and TRBJ1-2, with 7 bases lining up with TRBD1. CDR3 length: 15 residues. With 6 bases clipped from V and 5 bases from J, the junction kept 12 bases outside the gene matches. The V gene's germline CDR1 is LNHDA and CDR2 SQIVND (reference sequence). The CDR3 loop is CASSLGGSREYGYTF. CDR3 coding DNA: TGTGCCAGTAGCTTAGGGGGCAGCAGAGAATATGGCTACACCTTC.

CDR3 protein: CASSYSKATETQYF. Here the CDR3 DNA reads TGTGCCAGCAGTTACTCGAAAGCCACAGAGACCCAGTACTTC. The chain links TRBV6-5 to TRBJ2-5; D remains ambiguous. Germline-derived CDR1 and CDR2 are MNHEY and SVGAGI. This CDR3 is 14 amino acids long. The germline V and J ends were trimmed by 0 bases and 4 bases, with 9 bases remaining between them.

This clonotype was seen more than once but under ten times. This chain links TRBV5-5 with TRBJ1-2; the D gene is possibly TRBD1 (6 bases). Looked up from germline, CDR1 is SGHKS and CDR2 is YYEKEE (reference sequence). CDR3 length equals 15 residues. The V end was cut by 3 bases, the J end by 0 bases, with 12 bases between. The chain's CDR3 is CASSSQGFANYGYTF. CDR3 bases: TGTGCCAGCAGCTCACAGGGATTCGCTAACTATGGCTACACCTTC. The entire variable domain, with the rest obtained from reference TRBV5-5 and TRBJ1-2, is as follows: DAGVTQSPTHLIKTRGQQVTLRCSPISGHKSVSWYQQVLGQGPQFIFQYYEKEERGRGNFPDRFSARQFPNYSSELNVNALLLGDSALYLCASSSQGFANYGYTFGSGTRLTVV.

In this sample, this clonotype turned up many times. The chain carries TRBV6-5 and TRBJ2-7; tentatively, D is TRBD1 (7 bases). V lost 0 bases, J lost 5 bases, and 17 bases lay in between. Germline V gene sequence: CDR1 MNHEY, CDR2 SVGAGI. The CDR3 covers 16 residues. The CDR3 bases are TGTGCCAGCAGTTACTCGTGGGCAGGGGGGTTTGACGAGCAGTACTTC. Protein product: CASSYSWAGGFDEQYF.